The next 32 T cell receptor beta chains were all read from a single sample in a study of early T cells in non-severe SARS-CoV-2 infection. TCRdb re-called the 5' RACE reads through MiXCR, storing one row per CDR3 protein. This table holds some 38,000 distinct CDR3 sequences, around 5.8% found once. This specimen was whole blood, taken at baseline. The source of these receptors is an adult who was a healthcare worker with PCR-confirmed SARS-CoV-2 infection or an uninfected control (not recorded which).

This clonotype was recorded at least ten times. The V gene is TRBV10-3, the J gene TRBJ2-5; TRBD1 aligns across 11 bases. V lost 7 bases and J lost 6; bases outside the gene matches: 13. Germline CDR1 ENHRY, CDR2 SYGVKD. CDR3 size: 16 residues. CDR3 DNA: TGTGCCATCAACCCTGGGGGGGACAGGGGGTTAAAGACCCAGTACTTC. It encodes CAINPGGDRGLKTQYF.

This clonotype was observed at least ten times. This chain links TRBV12-3 or TRBV12-4 with TRBJ2-5; D might be TRBD1 or TRBD2, each matching 5 bases. V gave up 9 bases and J gave up 1 base, with 18 bases separating them. The CDR3 covers 15 residues. The DNA for the CDR3 is TGTGCCAGTACGACCCGGGACGGTCCCCAAGAGACCCAGTACTTC. It encodes CASTTRDGPQETQYF.

This clonotype was counted at least ten times. This rearrangement joins TRBV12-3 or TRBV12-4 to TRBJ1-6; D is uncertain. Trimming shortened V by 3 bases and J by 1 base, and 7 bases separated the two germline ends. This CDR3 has 15 amino acids. CDR3 DNA sequence: TGTGCCAGCAGTTTCGCCCCTTCCTATAATTCACCCCTCCACTTT. Amino acid sequence: CASSFAPSYNSPLHF.

The rearrangement links TRBV29-1 to TRBJ1-4; D is ambiguous. V was pared by 5 bases and J by 2 bases, with 9 bases between. Germline V gives CDR1 SQVTM, CDR2 ANQGSEA. The CDR3 runs 13 residues. Here the CDR3 reads CSVMGLTNEKLFF. For the CDR3, the DNA is TGCAGCGTTATGGGGTTGACTAATGAAAAACTGTTTTTT.

This clonotype was counted at least ten times. V usage is TRBV21-1 and J usage is TRBJ2-1. TRBV21-1 is annotated as a pseudogene. This CDR3 is 13 amino acids long. The CDR3 region has the DNA TGTGCCAGCAGCAATCCACCGTACAATGAGCAGTTCTTC. Protein: CASSNPPYNEQFF.

This clonotype was detected ten times or more. V gene TRBV7-9 combines with J gene TRBJ2-4; 8 bases map to TRBD1. The CDR3 sequence is 17 residues long. Unmatched junction bases numbered 13, after V lost 5 bases and J lost 4 bases. Per germline, CDR1 SEHNR and CDR2 FQNEAQ (reference sequence). This CDR3 reads CASSDDPSQGAKNIQYF. CDR3 in DNA: TGTGCCAGCAGCGATGACCCATCCCAGGGGGCGAAAAACATTCAGTACTTC.

The chain uses TRBV12-3 or TRBV12-4 and TRBJ1-1; no reliable D call. V lost 7 bases, J lost 1 base, and 7 bases lay in between. This CDR3 has 12 residues. The CDR3 DNA follows: TGTGCCAGCACCAGGACGAACACTGAAGCTTTCTTT. It specifies CASTRTNTEAFF.

Regarding this clonotype: This may be a read error, as it is one base from a much larger clone. This sequence joins TRBV20-1 and TRBJ2-3, with TRBD2 matching over 7 bases. Germline V gives CDR1 DFQATT, CDR2 SNEGSKA (reference sequence). The CDR3 consists of 12 residues. Here the CDR3 reads CRAGSGTDTRYF. CDR3 nucleotides: TGCAGAGCGGGAAGCGGCACAGATACGCGGTATTTT.

There are many counts of this clonotype. This rearrangement joins TRBV12-3 or TRBV12-4 to TRBJ2-7, with D perhaps assigned TRBD1 or TRBD2 (5 bases each). Deletions cut 6 bases from V and 7 bases from J, with 25 bases between. This CDR3 is 16 amino acids long. Here the CDR3 DNA reads TGTGCCAGCAGGTTATCGGACTGGGGCTCTGAGGGTGAGCAGTACTTC. Its protein product is CASRLSDWGSEGEQYF.

This clonotype was counted at least ten times. This sequence joins TRBV11-2 and TRBJ2-7, with a tentative D call TRBD2 (6 bases). CDR1 SGHAT and CDR2 FQNNGV come from the germline V gene. The CDR3 loop spans 14 amino acids. Trimming removed 3 bases from V and 0 bases from J, with 9 bases in between. The DNA for the CDR3 is TGTGCCAGCAGCTTCGGCGGGACCTCCTACGAGCAGTACTTC. Its translation: CASSFGGTSYEQYF.

This clonotype has ten or more counts. The rearrangement uses TRBV5-6 and TRBJ2-7; either TRBD1 or TRBD2 may fit D (5 bases each). There are 10 residues in the CDR3. Germline V gene lookup returns CDR1 SGHDT and CDR2 YYEEEE. Trimming cost V 7 bases and J 4 bases, with 6 bases left between them. The CDR3, as DNA: TGTGCCAGCGGGGGATACGAGCAGTACTTC. Encoded protein: CASGGYEQYF. The entire variable domain, with the rest obtained from reference TRBV5-6 and TRBJ2-7, is as follows: DAGVTQSPTHLIKTRGQQVTLRCSPKSGHDTVSWYQQALGQGPQFIFQYYEEEERQRGNFPDRFSGHQFPNYSSELNVNALLLGDSALYLCASGGYEQYFGPGTRLTVT.

This clonotype was counted a few times. The chain links TRBV28 to TRBJ2-4; D not resolved. This CDR3 is built from 15 residues. The V end was cut by 3 bases, the J end by 0 bases, with 9 bases between. The germline V gene encodes CDR1 MDHEN and CDR2 SYDVKM. CDR3 region: CASSFGQLAKNIQYF. The CDR3 region has the DNA TGTGCCAGCAGTTTTGGGCAACTAGCCAAAAACATTCAGTACTTC.

The table lists this clonotype with many counts. The V call is TRBV7-2, the J call TRBJ2-1, with D tentatively TRBD1 or TRBD2 (5 bases each). In germline, CDR1 is SGHTA, CDR2 FQGNSA. CDR3 length equals 15 residues. Trimming took off 5 bases at V and 6 bases at J, with 17 bases between the two ends. The CDR3 spells CASSPPGRPPNEQFF. The CDR3 DNA reads as TGTGCCAGCAGCCCGCCGGGACGACCCCCCAATGAGCAGTTCTTC.

This clonotype was seen repeatedly, ten times or more. This sequence joins TRBV6-2 or TRBV6-3 and TRBJ2-1; D is possibly TRBD2 (5 bases). CDR1 is MNHEY, CDR2 SVGEGT, per germline. This CDR3 is built from 15 residues. The germline V and J ends were trimmed by 5 bases and 1 base, with 12 bases remaining between them. The CDR3 spells CASSTLGLSYNEQFF. As DNA, the CDR3 is TGTGCCAGCAGTACACTAGGGTTGTCCTACAATGAGCAGTTCTTC.

At least ten counts were recorded for this clonotype. The CDR3 protein is CASSLKGGCNQPQHF. CDR3 DNA sequence: TGTGCCAGCAGCCTCAAGGGGGGTTGCAATCAGCCCCAGCATTTT. This chain connects TRBV11-3 to TRBJ1-5, with D maybe TRBD1 (6 bases). The CDR3 extends over 15 amino acids. The germline V gene encodes CDR1 SGHNT and CDR2 YENEEA. Trimming left V 5 bases short and J 2 bases short, with 13 bases between. Complete variable domain (other parts from reference TRBV11-3 and TRBJ1-5): EAGVVQSPRYKIIEKKQPVAFWCNPISGHNTLYWYLQNLGQGPELLIRYENEEAVDDSQLPKDRFSAERLKGVDSTLKIQPAELGDSAVYLCASSLKGGCNQPQHFGDGTRLSIL.

This clonotype was picked up a small number of times. V usage is TRBV20-1 and J usage is TRBJ2-3, with a tentative D call TRBD2 (6 bases). Trimming left V 3 bases short and J 9 bases short, with 13 bases between. CDR3 length: 12 amino acids. CDR1 and CDR2 from the germline V gene are DFQATT and SNEGSKA (reference sequence). In DNA form, the CDR3 reads TGCAGTGCTAGCCCTCGGGGGACCACGCAGTATTTT. This translates into CSASPRGTTQYF.

The V gene is TRBV28, the J gene TRBJ1-3; D remains unclear. The germline V and J ends were trimmed by 1 base and 9 bases, with 10 bases remaining between them. This CDR3 is built from 13 residues. The V gene's germline CDR1 is MDHEN and CDR2 SYDVKM. CDR3 DNA sequence: TGTGCCAGCAGTTTATTCCGTTTCGGCACCATATATTTT. Protein sequence: CASSLFRFGTIYF.

This clonotype was counted at least ten times. V gene TRBV5-1 combines with J gene TRBJ2-7; 8 bases fit TRBD2. V dropped 3 bases and J dropped 5; count of bases not matched to a gene: 7. The CDR3 loop spans 14 amino acids. Germline CDR1 reads SGHRS; CDR2 reads YFSETQ. The CDR3 nucleotides read TGCGCCAGCAGCTACAGCGGGAGTAACGACGAGCAGTACTTC. This translates into CASSYSGSNDEQYF.

This clonotype was seen at least ten times. V usage is TRBV6-5 and J usage is TRBJ2-1; 10 positions agree with TRBD2. The ends lost 6 bases at V and 5 bases at J; junction bases unmatched: 7. CDR1 and CDR2 (germline): MNHEY, SVGAGI. This CDR3 region has 15 residues. The CDR3: CASRRGLAANNEQFF. CDR3 sequence (DNA): TGTGCCAGCAGGAGAGGACTAGCGGCCAACAATGAGCAGTTCTTC.

This clonotype was detected ten times or more. V gene TRBV6-4 combines with J gene TRBJ2-3, with TRBD1 matching 9 bases. Losses at the gene ends were 3 bases for V and 3 bases for J; bases not matched to a gene: 10. Germline V gene lookup returns CDR1 MRHNA and CDR2 SNTAGT. The CDR3 sequence is 17 residues long. CDR3 bases: TGTGCCAGCAGTGAACAGAGACAGGGGGATTTAACAGATACGCAGTATTTT. Its protein is CASSEQRQGDLTDTQYF.

This clonotype was counted many times. The chain is built from TRBV4-3 and TRBJ2-3; 8 bases match TRBD2. The germline V gene encodes CDR1 LGHNA and CDR2 YSLEER. J was trimmed by 2 bases and V by 8 bases; bases with no gene match: 12. The CDR3 has 16 residues. The CDR3 region is CASSEGVAGSTDTQYF. CDR3 bases: TGCGCCAGCTCTGAGGGGGTAGCGGGGTCCACAGATACGCAGTATTTT.

In this sample, this clonotype turned up many times. The V gene is TRBV5-6, the J gene TRBJ1-2; TRBD1 matches at 8 bases. The CDR3 has 13 amino acids. The germline V gene has CDR1 SGHDT and CDR2 YYEEEE. V was pared by 4 bases and J by 13 bases, with 12 bases of the junction left unmatched. CDR3 region: CASSPDRGSISTF. The CDR3 bases are TGTGCCAGCAGCCCCGACAGGGGCTCTATCTCCACCTTC.

The CDR3 here is CSARERNDEQFF. The DNA for the CDR3 is TGCAGTGCTAGAGAACGCAACGATGAGCAGTTCTTC. The chain employs TRBV20-1 and TRBJ2-1; D ambiguous. This CDR3 is built from 12 residues. Trimming pared 0 bases from V and 8 bases from J, leaving 8 bases between. Germline V gene sequence: CDR1 DFQATT, CDR2 SNEGSKA (reference sequence).

There are many counts of this clonotype. V usage is TRBV25-1 and J usage is TRBJ2-1; D not resolved. The germline V and J ends were trimmed by 5 bases and 10 bases, with 18 bases remaining between them. The V gene's germline CDR1 is MGHDK and CDR2 SYGVNS. The CDR3 has 14 residues. CDR3 in amino acids: CASSPRFDLWEQFF. The DNA of the CDR3 is TGTGCCAGCAGTCCACGGTTTGATCTATGGGAGCAGTTCTTC.

This clonotype was seen many times. V gene TRBV25-1 combines with J gene TRBJ1-1, with 10 bases that match TRBD1. The germline CDR1 and CDR2 sequences are MGHDK and SYGVNS. V shed 6 bases and J 4 bases; nucleotides not matched to a gene: 5. CDR3 size: 14 residues. The DNA of the CDR3 is TGTGCCAGCAGCAGGGACAGGGGTTTCACTGAAGCTTTCTTT. It encodes CASSRDRGFTEAFF.

This clonotype was seen many times. The chain combines TRBV7-6 with TRBJ2-1; 12 nucleotides agree with TRBD2. Unmatched junction bases numbered 6, after V lost 0 bases and J lost 6 bases. The CDR3 sequence is 17 residues long. Germline CDR1 reads SGHVS; CDR2 reads FNYEAQ. The DNA for the CDR3 is TGTGCCAGCAGCTTAGCGTTGACTAGCGGGAGAGCCAATGAGCAGTTCTTC. Translating gives CASSLALTSGRANEQFF.

This clonotype was counted at least ten times. This sequence joins TRBV12-3 or TRBV12-4 and TRBJ1-2, with 8 bases lining up with TRBD1. The J segment lost 7 bases and the V segment lost 3 bases, leaving 13 bases of the junction unmatched. This CDR3 has 16 residues. The CDR3 DNA sequence: TGTGCCAGCAGTTTCACAGGGGGGTCTTTCCTAGGTGGCTACACCTTC. Encoded protein: CASSFTGGSFLGGYTF.

This clonotype has ten or more counts. The V gene is TRBV20-1, the J gene TRBJ2-3; 12 bases agree with TRBD1. Germline lookup yields CDR1 DFQATT and CDR2 SNEGSKA (reference sequence). This CDR3 region has 15 residues. V gave up 1 base and J gave up 6 bases; unmatched junction bases: 5. The CDR3 spells CSARVGQGAWDTQYF. DNA for the CDR3: TGCAGTGCTAGAGTGGGACAGGGGGCCTGGGATACGCAGTATTTT.

In this sample, this clonotype turned up many times. The gene calls are TRBV4-3 and TRBJ2-3; D gene ambiguous. Germline V gene data show CDR1 as LGHNA and CDR2 as YSLEER. Trimming stripped 0 bases from V and 5 bases from J, with 6 bases between. The CDR3 extends over 13 amino acids. The chain's CDR3 is CASSQDFGDTQYF. In DNA form, the CDR3 reads TGCGCCAGCAGCCAAGATTTCGGAGATACGCAGTATTTT.

This clonotype was seen repeatedly, ten times or more. CDR3 DNA sequence: TGTGCCAGCAGAAACTACGAGCAGTACTTC. Residues: CASRNYEQYF. The V and J genes are TRBV6-1 and TRBJ2-7; D is undetermined. Trimming stripped 6 bases from V and 3 bases from J, with 3 bases between. This CDR3 contains 10 residues. Germline V gives CDR1 MNHNS, CDR2 SASEGT.

This clonotype occurred many times. The chain links TRBV30 to TRBJ1-5; D is possibly TRBD1 (5 bases). The CDR3 runs 12 residues. The V gene lost 7 bases and the J gene lost 6 bases, with 13 bases spanning the gap. Germline V gene sequence: CDR1 GTSNPN, CDR2 SVGIG (reference sequence). In DNA form, the CDR3 reads TGTGCCTCCGGGACGGGGCTTCAGCCCCAGCATTTT. It is translated as CASGTGLQPQHF. The whole variable domain, filled in from reference TRBV30 and TRBJ1-5, reads SQTIHQWPATLVQPVGSPLSLECTVEGTSNPNLYWYRQAAGRGLQLLFYSVGIGQISSEVPQNLSASRPQDRQFILSSKKLLLSDSGFYLCASGTGLQPQHFGDGTRLSIL.

This clonotype was found a few times. CDR3 protein: CASSRAGGSYEQYF. CDR3 sequence (DNA): TGTGCCAGCAGCCGAGCGGGGGGGTCCTACGAGCAGTACTTC. The V gene is TRBV4-2, the J gene TRBJ2-7, with 10 positions matching TRBD2. Germline V gene data show CDR1 as LGHNA and CDR2 as YNFKEQ. This CDR3 is built from 14 residues. V gave up 4 bases and J gave up 1 base; unmatched junction bases: 1.